Given below is one TCR beta chain in context. Which antigen it targets is not known. At one end, the junction sequence differs from germline, possibly due to a read error. The entry originates in a study of cytomegalovirus exposure and HLA in healthy donors (dated by TCRdb to the late 2010s). A note on the overall study: According to an earlier analysis of a few hundred of the donors, roughly 180 million T cells yielded roughly 110 million unique TCR beta sequences and about 300 Gb of sequence data. HLA typing included class I and class II loci at four-digit resolution. All discovery cohort repertoires had been generated using a single sequencing platform. A later analysis re-examined previously published TCR beta repertoires from more than 550 donors and added high-resolution HLA genotyping to investigate patterns of TCR occurrence. Rather than using new phenotypic data, the later analysis identified candidate immune exposures from TCR beta sequences and from how often those sequences occurred across donors. Among the approximately 400 genotyped donors, around 81% belonged to the genetic ancestry cluster associated with self-reported Caucasian donors. A separate validation cohort of about 110 different subjects was used in addition to the approximately 700-subject first cohort. About 5 DR-DQ haplotypes were handled as single units for association and clustering, since linkage in the cohort was strong. The study used immunosequencing to profile the T cell repertoires of around 600 subjects and linked those repertoires to cytomegalovirus serostatus. Among approximately 370 genotyped donors of the cohort, an average of roughly 230,000 unique TCR beta nucleotide sequences was sequenced per donor, of which about 19% were non-productive. An early release that covered about 600 HLA-typed donors contained approximately 290 gigabases of sequencing data and 85 million to 100 million unique TCR sequences. An earlier analysis of 587 of the donors used high-throughput TCR beta sequencing to judge whether each TCR beta V gene segment behaved as functional or pseudogenic. Alongside the repertoire data, information on donor age, sex, ethnicity and CMV serostatus was compiled. A later genetic analysis used genome-wide SNP genotypes for about three fifths of the roughly 700 donors, treating that subset as a discovery cohort. The study was designed to test whether signatures of past pathogen exposure could be identified by cataloging public T cell receptors. Typing coverage differed by locus: A, B, C, DRB1 and DQB1 were typed in roughly 620-640 donors, DQA1 in roughly 500, DPA1 in 600 to 610, and DPB1 in approximately 450. High-throughput TCR immunosequencing, statistical association of individual TCRs with disease status, and machine learning were combined to predict cytomegalovirus infection status.

The CDR3 measures 19 amino acids from cysteine to phenylalanine. Kept here is only the CDR3 DNA, which spans 57 bases and is read in frame from base 1. Looking up the germline V gene yields CDR1 KGHSH and CDR2 LQKENI. In total, roughly 670 healthy bone marrow donors made up the cohort. All cohort members were sampled while nominally healthy, although unrecorded immune exposures were likely present. The donor tested CMV seropositive and was one of the 289 seropositive cohort members. Each donor provided a peripheral blood sample, and peripheral blood mononuclear cells were used for TCR beta sequencing. The Qiagen DNeasy Blood Extraction Kit was used to extract genomic DNA from the blood cell samples. General conclusions and limits of the study: A cluster of highly shared sequence variants was judged likely to be a technical artifact of the sequencing pipeline. Presence/absence analyses assumed roughly uniform sequencing depth across donors, an assumption that may not hold. Linkage disequilibrium might explain the correlated functional status among segregating V segments, but an unknown experimental factor could not be excluded. In vitro tests confirmed that a few of the cytomegalovirus-associated TCR beta chains recognize cytomegalovirus antigens. Because HLA typing was missing for some donors at each locus, association tests included only the typed subset. It was suggested by the authors that the approach could potentially be generalized to other disease states and immunological phenotypes. Because counts were too low, some 16 rarely observed V segments, including chromosome 9 orphons, were excluded from the earlier analysis of several hundred of the donors. A later genetic analysis reported fewer N-insertions in productive TCRs among donors in an Asian-associated ancestry cluster than the approximately 700-donor mean. In a later genetic analysis, a missense DCLRE1C variant was associated with V-gene and J-gene trimming of TCR beta chains, and the association was replicated in an independent cohort. Only TCR beta chains were sequenced in this cohort, and the absence of alpha or paired-chain data limited detectable features. In the study, approximately 160 TCR beta chains were listed as associated with cytomegalovirus. While some public TCRs were present in many individuals, most TCR sequences turned up only very rarely across donors. Most CMV-associated TCR beta chains appeared to be HLA-restricted in a later analysis, and the HLA associations seemed to be driven largely by CMV exposure. For the cohort, immune exposure information was limited to CMV serostatus. A later analysis found that TCR association rates varied across HLA loci, with DRB1 alleles showing the most associated TCRs and HLA-C alleles the fewest. The 87-base-pair reads could not distinguish some IMGT-functional V segments, including TRBV6-2 and TRBV6-3, so those segments were excluded. In both the original and validation cohorts, the classifier was reported to diagnose cytomegalovirus status with high specificity and sensitivity. An earlier analysis of around 600 of the donors showed that most TCR beta V segments appeared in productive rearrangements either about 90% or about 30% of the time, which broadly matched IMGT annotations. A further reported finding was that TCR beta sequences accurately predicted the HLA-A and HLA-B alleles for most subjects in the first cohort. In a later analysis, HLA-associated TCR beta chains showed more clonal expansion and lower generation probabilities than non-associated chains that were equally common. In a later analysis, 15,000 to 20,000 TCR beta sequences were associated with specific HLA alleles at a false discovery rate of 0.05. When HLA alleles, especially DR and DQ, strongly co-occurred, attributing TCR associations to individual alleles was difficult. In a later analysis, several top co-occurrence clusters were reported to appear linked to parvovirus B19, influenza, CMV and Epstein-Barr virus.

Preparation of the library involved the immunoSEQ multiplex PCR assay. For the multiplex PCR, a mixture combining 60 forward primers for TCR Vbeta segments and 13 reverse primers for TCR Jbeta segments was used. The CDR3 region of rearranged TCR beta genes was amplified from genomic DNA by a multiplex PCR assay. The amplified TCR beta libraries were sequenced on the Illumina HiSeq System as 87-base-pair reads. Regarding the original processing steps: In a later analysis, approximately 74 million unique TCR beta chains were counted across the approximately 640 repertoires, and around 11 million of these chains were shared by at least two donors. To remove PCR and sequencing errors, raw reads were error-corrected and collapsed into unique sequences using a nearest-neighbor algorithm that merged closely related sequences. V, D and J gene segments were assigned by aligning CDR3 sequences to IMGT reference sequences. Each retained sequence needed at least a six-nucleotide match to both a V gene segment and a J gene segment. A rearrangement was called productive if the CDR3 had no stop codons and remained in frame with V and J, and every other rearrangement was called non-productive. CDR3 was defined by IMGT convention, running from the second conserved V-encoded cysteine to the conserved J-encoded phenylalanine. The earlier analysis of about 590 of the donors excluded sequences that lacked an unambiguous match to a single V gene segment. An earlier analysis of a few hundred of the donors classified V segments as functional when productive rearrangements were above 56.7% and as segregating when the standard deviation between donors was above 5%. A statistical classification framework was built for diagnosing cytomegalovirus status from the catalog of TCR beta chain sequences. In a later analysis, V and J genes were assigned by comparing TCR nucleotide sequences against IMGT/GENE-DB human TR gene sequences. The TCRdist pipeline was used in a later analysis to assign CDR3 sequences and most-parsimonious VDJ recombination scenarios. In a later analysis, every TCR beta chain was defined by the combination of its CDR3 amino acid sequence and its V-gene family, and reads without a unique V-gene family were dropped. To address suspected cross-contamination and a sequencing artifact, a later analysis removed roughly 640 highly shared, low-generation-probability nucleotide sequences. In a later analysis, a clonal expansion index was calculated for each public chain from normalized within-repertoire ranks of inferred template counts. In a later analysis, generation probabilities were computed using a VDJ recombination model fitted to out-of-frame rearrangements, and the results were checked against IGoR. In a later analysis, hypergeometric tests were used to score TCR-TCR, TCR-HLA and TCR-CMV co-occurrence, with a repertoire-size bias correction applied to TCR pairs. A later analysis estimated false discovery rates by permuting HLA or CMV assignments 20 times. In a later analysis, co-occurring TCRs were grouped using DBSCAN, with TCRdist sequence similarity added in when clustering inside HLA-allele-positive subsets. Repertoires with fewer than 30,000 or more than 120,000 public chains were left out of co-occurrence clustering, as were about five repertoires with anomalous nucleotide sharing. Sourced from immuneACCESS, this table was stored by TCRdb with only in-frame sequences that have V and J called. A share of the clones is absent; for the studies checked, an unresolved V gene accounts for under half, and the remainder has no known explanation. D and trimming were read from the DNA, whereas the V and J calls and clone size are those reported in that table. This sample holds around 36,000 clones; 70% to 90% were observed only once. The ten most abundant clones make up 10% to 12% of the sample.

The sample was PBMCs. This receptor was identified in a woman aged 40 to 50 in good health and CMV-seropositive. The sequence links TRBV18 to TRBJ2-5, and 8 junction bases match TRBD2. The CDR3 corresponds to CASSPLTGGAGLPRETQYF. The DNA is as follows: TGTGCCAGCTCGCCACTTACCGGGGGGGCCGGACTCCCTAGGGAGACCCAGTACTTC.